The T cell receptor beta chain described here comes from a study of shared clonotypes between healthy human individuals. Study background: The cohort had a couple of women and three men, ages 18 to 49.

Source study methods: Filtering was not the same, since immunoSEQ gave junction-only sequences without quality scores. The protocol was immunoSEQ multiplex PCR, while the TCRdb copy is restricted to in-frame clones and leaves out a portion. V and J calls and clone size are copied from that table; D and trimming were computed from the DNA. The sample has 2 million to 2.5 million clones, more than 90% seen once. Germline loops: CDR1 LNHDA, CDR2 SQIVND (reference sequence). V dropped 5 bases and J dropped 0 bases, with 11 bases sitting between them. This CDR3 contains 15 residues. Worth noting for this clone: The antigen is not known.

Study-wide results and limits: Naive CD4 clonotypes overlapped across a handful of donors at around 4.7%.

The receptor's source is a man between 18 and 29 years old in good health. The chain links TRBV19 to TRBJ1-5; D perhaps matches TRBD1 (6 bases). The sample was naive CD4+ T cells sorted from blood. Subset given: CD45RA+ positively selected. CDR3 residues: CASSRTENSNQPQHF. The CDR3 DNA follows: TGTGCCAGTAGTCGGACAGAGAATAGCAATCAGCCCCAGCATTTT.